Presented here are 9 T cell receptor beta chains from one specimen sequenced in a study of blood T cell repertoires in COVID-19 (dated by TCRdb to 2020 to 2021). Libraries were made using the immunoSEQ multiplex PCR assay. What TCRdb holds here is the immuneACCESS table cut down to in-frame rearrangements. Part of the clones is not present; checked against another copy, under half of the missing clones reflect an unresolved V gene, and the others are unexplained. Recorded for this sample are about 200,000 clones; around 90% of them occurred a single time. Under 7.5% of the sample belongs to the ten largest clones. The specimen was peripheral blood. The receptors were gathered from a man in his sixties who had recovered from COVID-19.

The chain links TRBV5-1 to TRBJ2-1; possibly TRBD1 for D (6 bases). With 2 bases removed from V and 9 bases from J, the gap between germline ends came to 21 bases. Germline CDR1 is SGHRS and CDR2 is YFSETQ. This CDR3 has 16 residues. The CDR3 bases are TGCGCCAGCAGCTTCGGCCCTTTTAACAGGGCGGCTGAGCAGTTCTTC. As protein: CASSFGPFNRAAEQFF.

V and J are TRBV29-1 and TRBJ2-7; 11 nucleotides align to TRBD2. CDR1 and CDR2 (germline): SQVTM, ANQGSEA. V was clipped by 5 bases and J by 5 bases; unmatched bases: 11. There are 15 residues in the CDR3. In DNA, the CDR3 is TGCAGCGTTACCTTACTAGCGGGGGTATTCAACGAGCAGTACTTC. As protein: CSVTLLAGVFNEQYF.

The V and J genes are TRBV24-1 and TRBJ2-1; 11 nucleotides line up with TRBD1. Germline CDR1 is KGHDR and CDR2 is SFDVKD. The CDR3 contains 15 residues. V shed 3 bases and J 6 bases; nucleotides not matched to a gene: 3. The CDR3 reads CATSDPGQGGNEQFF. The CDR3, as DNA: TGTGCCACCAGTGATCCGGGACAGGGGGGCAATGAGCAGTTCTTC.

The gene calls are TRBV6-1 and TRBJ2-5; possibly TRBD2 for D (6 bases). V lost 0 bases and J 5 bases, leaving 10 bases between the germline ends. Germline V gene sequence: CDR1 MNHNS, CDR2 SASEGT. The length of the CDR3 is 14 residues. In nucleotides, the CDR3 is TGTGCCAGCAGTGAAGCGGCAGGGAGGGAGACCCAGTACTTC. It is translated as CASSEAAGRETQYF.

The rearrangement uses TRBV28 and TRBJ1-2; a possible D gene is TRBD1 (6 bases). Germline assignment: CDR1 MDHEN and CDR2 SYDVKM. This CDR3 region has 15 residues. Trimming pared 8 bases from V and 2 bases from J, leaving 18 bases between. The CDR3 loop reads CASAPGGQDNYGYTF. The CDR3 DNA reads as TGTGCCAGCGCGCCGGGGGGGCAAGACAACTATGGCTACACCTTC.

J is TRBJ1-4 and V is TRBV20-1; TRBD1 is a possible D gene (5 bases). CDR1 and CDR2 from the germline V gene are DFQATT and SNEGSKA (reference sequence). The CDR3 totals 13 residues. V was pared by 3 bases and J by 6 bases, with 11 bases between. CDR3 nucleotide sequence: TGCAGTGCTAGTGGGGCAGTACATGAAAAACTGTTTTTT. It yields the protein CSASGAVHEKLFF.

V and J are TRBV7-3 and TRBJ2-3, with D tentatively TRBD2 (6 bases). The germline V gene has CDR1 SGHTA and CDR2 FQGTGA. The V gene lost 2 bases and the J gene lost 2 bases, with 11 bases spanning the gap. The CDR3 length is 15 residues. CDR3 sequence reads: CASSLAGSVTDTQYF. CDR3 bases: TGTGCCAGCAGCTTAGCCGGGAGTGTCACAGATACGCAGTATTTT.

The genes are TRBV28 and TRBJ1-1; 9 nucleotides line up with TRBD1. The germline V gene encodes CDR1 MDHEN and CDR2 SYDVKM. V trimming: 5 bases; J trimming: 1 base; junction bases outside the gene matches: 5. The CDR3 covers 15 residues. The CDR3: CASSPADRGNTEAFF. The CDR3 DNA reads as TGTGCCAGCAGTCCAGCGGACAGGGGGAACACTGAAGCTTTCTTT.

The chain carries TRBV3-1 (or the pseudogene TRBV3-2) and TRBJ1-3, with no clear D. CDR3 length: 14 residues. Germline V gene sequence: CDR1 LGHDT, CDR2 YNNKEL (reference sequence). V gave up 4 bases and J gave up 3 bases, with 10 bases separating them. Here the CDR3 DNA reads TGTGCCAGCAGCCCACCGGGAGGTGGAAACACCATATATTTT. This gives the protein CASSPPGGGNTIYF.